This T cell receptor beta chain was recovered during a study of CD8 T cells in ankylosing spondylitis. Study-wide findings and caveats: Ankylosing spondylitis blood appeared to carry a characteristic TCR beta motif of several highly homologous variants. Prior literature has documented some motif variants in synovial fluid and blood from reactive arthritis.

On this clonotype itself: Its antigen is undetermined.

As the method for making TCR beta libraries, quantitative 5'-RACE with molecular barcodes was used. TCRdb fed the 5' RACE reads into MiXCR, producing one record per CDR3 protein. Of about 360,000 distinct CDR3 sequences listed, around 20% were seen once; the top ten hold roughly 13%. Trimming left V 1 base short and J 6 bases short, with 10 bases between. This CDR3 has 13 amino acids. CDR1 and CDR2 from the germline V gene are MGHRA and YSYEKL. The sequenced material came from blood, either unsorted or a sorted T cell fraction (not recorded which). The source of this sequence is a male donor with ankylosing spondylitis or in good health (not recorded which). This sequence joins TRBV4-1 and TRBJ2-7; D is unresolved. CDR3 in amino acids: CASSQGARVEQYF. CDR3 nucleotides: TGCGCCAGCAGCCAAGGAGCCCGGGTCGAGCAGTACTTC.